Sequencing of this T cell receptor beta chain was carried out in a study of STAT5B mutations in CD4+ large granular lymphocyte leukemia (dated by TCRdb to between 2021 and 2022). Regarding the complete study: Among healthy controls, the CDR3 'QG' motif was associated with a particular HLA allele. TCRbeta repertoires of CD4+ T-cell large granular lymphocyte leukemia patients were compared with those of healthy blood donors. Flow cytometry performed on FACSCanto II or FACSVerse showed that the purified fractions had more than 95% purity among lymphocytes.

For this clone: Its recognized antigen is unknown. Nothing much larger sits one base from this clone, and base qualities are not available.

The immunoSEQ assay at survey resolution was applied to genomic DNA for sequencing of TCRbeta rearrangements. On the study's bioinformatics: In the TCR sequencing data, the lowest productive clonotype frequency that could be detected was 2.59 x 10-5. Only productive TCRbeta rearrangements, defined as complete and in-frame sequences, were included in the analyses. The clonality of each sample was calculated as Simpson clonality in the immunoSEQ Analyzer version 3.0. Based on frequency, clones were grouped as very rare, small, medium, large (1-20%) or hyperexpanded (>20%). OLGA 1.2.3 estimated generation probabilities, VDJtools produced V-gene circos plots, VDJdb was queried for specificities, and GLIPH identified CDR3 motifs. TCRdb's version of the immuneACCESS table is confined to in-frame rearrangements and falls short of the full clone set. An unresolved V gene accounts for under half of the shortfall where checked; the remainder is of unknown origin. The V and J calls and clone size were taken over from that table, and D and trimming were inferred from the DNA. Within this sample are approximately 24,000 clones, with 55% to 75% of them counted one time only. Nearly 0.65% of the sample is taken by the ten largest.

Paper-wide results and their limitations: Each patient's main leukemic clonotypes were private, but approximately 25% of these clonotypes showed up at low frequency in the non-leukemic repertoires of other patients. Enrichment of TRBV06-family usage was observed among the top patient clones (8/27) relative to healthy controls (2/35). CD4-sorted patient repertoires appeared more clonal than healthy CD4+ repertoires, and this difference persisted after removing the putative leukemic clones. The data were not HLA-matched, and the relatively small sample size could explain the higher clonality seen in CD4+ compared with CD8+ T-LGLL.

Reading from cysteine to phenylalanine, the CDR3 counts 15 amino acids. Only CDR3 DNA is held: 45 bases, read in frame from base 1. CDR1 and CDR2 are drawn from the germline V gene: MDHEN, SYDVKM. Trimming takes 2 bases from V and 4 bases from J, and the germline ends sit 12 bases apart. The healthy control group was made up of 40 or so blood donors, and the Finnish Red Cross blood service supplied their buffy coats. All TCR-sequenced material derived from peripheral blood: patient blood samples and healthy donor buffy coats. Peripheral blood mononuclear cells were isolated by Ficoll-Hypaque gradient centrifugation. Magnetic purification was used to isolate CD4+ cells from the buffy coats of the healthy controls. The Gentra Puregene Cell and Tissue kit was used for genomic DNA extraction, and quantification was performed on a Qubit 2.0 fluorometer.

This sequence originates from a human donor in good health. The chain is made from TRBV28 and TRBJ1-5; the D gene lacks a confident call. Specimen: CD4+ T cells from blood buffy coats. The CDR3 region has the sequence CASSLVLGFNQPQHF. The sequenced DNA is TGTGCCAGCAGTTTAGTATTGGGGTTTAATCAGCCCCAGCATTTT. When the CDR3 is completed using the reference TRBV28 and TRBJ1-5 genes on either side, the full variable domain is DVKVTQSSRYLVKRTGEKVFLECVQDMDHENMFWYRQDPGLGLRLIYFSYDVKMKEKGDIPEGYSVSREKKERFSLILESASTNQTSMYLCASSLVLGFNQPQHFGDGTRLSIL.